This T cell receptor beta chain was found in a study of cytomegalovirus exposure and HLA in healthy donors. About the study: The same platform as the roughly 700 first-cohort repertoires was used for the 130 or so validation repertoires, a later analysis reported. General study points: High sensitivity and specificity were reportedly achieved when the classifier diagnosed cytomegalovirus status. Researchers counted around 180 TCR beta chains as cytomegalovirus-associated. The CMV antigen specificity of a few CMV-associated chains was confirmed through in vitro analysis.

Clones were read by immunoSEQ multiplex PCR, and TCRdb kept only the in-frame ones, dropping some. The sample has 150,000 to 180,000 clones; about 88% are singletons. V was trimmed by 1 base and J by 4 bases, leaving 7 bases between them. There are 13 residues in the CDR3. The germline V gene has CDR1 GTSNPN and CDR2 SVGIG (reference sequence). Notes on this clone: Its antigen is not identified.

The chain recombines TRBV30 with TRBJ2-2, with D possibly TRBD1 on 5 matching bases. The clonotype originates from a man aged 18 to 30 in good health and CMV-seropositive. The sequenced sample consisted of PBMCs. Written as DNA, the CDR3 is TGTGCCTGGAGTGAGGGGTCCACCGGGGAGCTGTTTTTT. Translating it yields CAWSEGSTGELFF.